Listed here are 4 T cell receptor beta chains from one sample, sequenced in a study of blood T cell repertoires in COVID-19. Clones were read by immunoSEQ multiplex PCR, and TCRdb kept only the in-frame ones, dropping some. The table lists fewer than 300,000 clones, approximately 90% of them singletons, with 2.2% in the top ten. Sequenced sample: peripheral blood. The receptors come from a woman in her 30s with COVID-19, enrolled during active disease.

The chain employs TRBV5-1 and TRBJ1-2, with 9 nucleotides matching TRBD1. This CDR3 has 15 amino acids. Germline assignment: CDR1 SGHRS and CDR2 YFSETQ. Trimming removed 2 bases from V and 4 bases from J; junction bases left unmatched: 6. The CDR3 DNA follows: TGCGCCAGCAGCTTTACAGGGGGCGAGGCCTATGGCTACACCTTC. As protein: CASSFTGGEAYGYTF.

V is TRBV7-9 and J is TRBJ2-7; 12 nucleotides line up with TRBD1. The trim removed 3 bases at V and 4 bases at J, leaving 1 base unmatched. The CDR3 runs to 14 residues. Germline V CDR1 and CDR2: SEHNR, FQNEAQ (reference sequence). The CDR3 region has the DNA TGTGCCAGCAGCTTGGGACAGGGGGCATACGAGCAGTACTTC. Translation: CASSLGQGAYEQYF.

The table lists this clone with a few counts. CDR3 in DNA: TGTGCCAGCAGCTACTCCGGCCAGGGCTCCTACGAGCAGTACTTC. Its translation: CASSYSGQGSYEQYF. The rearrangement links TRBV5-4 to TRBJ2-7, with D tentatively TRBD1 (5 bases). Germline CDR1 SGHNT, CDR2 YYREEE (reference sequence). This CDR3 has 15 amino acids. The V and J ends lost 3 bases and 0 bases respectively, with 13 bases between them.

The V and J genes are TRBV14 and TRBJ1-1; D gene unclear. The CDR3 is 14 amino acids. V was trimmed by 1 base and J by 0 bases, leaving 6 bases between them. Germline CDR1 SGHDN, CDR2 FVKESK. CDR3 DNA: TGTGCCAGCAGCCAAGTTCCGGTGAACACTGAAGCTTTCTTT. Translated: CASSQVPVNTEAFF.